The T cell receptor (beta chain) described here comes from a study of OX40 agonist ivuxolimab in advanced cancers. Assay: immunoSEQ multiplex PCR; the TCRdb copy retains only in-frame clones and omits some. Among around 60,000 clones, about 87% were seen once, and the ten largest hold about 2%. CDR1 and CDR2 (germline): LNHDA, SQIVND (reference sequence). Trimming removed 10 bases from V and 7 bases from J, with 16 bases in between. The CDR3 extends over 13 amino acids. The receptor was derived from an adult with an advanced solid tumor such as melanoma, head and neck, liver or kidney cancer. The sample was CD4+ or CD8+ T cells sorted from blood, taken in a trial of the OX40 agonist ivuxolimab. The rearrangement joins TRBV19 to TRBJ1-4, with D possibly TRBD1 on 6 matching bases. The CDR3 loop is CATQQGIGEKLFF. DNA of the CDR3: TGTGCCACTCAACAGGGTATTGGTGAAAAACTGTTTTTT.